These 3 T cell receptor beta chains share one sample of origin, sequenced in a study of CD8+ T cells in alopecia areata. Treatment: oral pan-JAK inhibitor, 5-10 mg twice daily. Reverse transcribed after extraction, RNA yielded cDNA as the sequencing template. Libraries were prepared by immunoSEQ multiplex PCR; TCRdb keeps only in-frame clonotypes and omits some of them. The sample carries about 270,000 clones, about three fifths recorded once. The specimen comprised CD4+ T cells sorted from blood, sampled at roughly week 53, from a patient treated with tofacitinib. The receptors here all came from a human donor with alopecia areata.

V gene TRBV11-2 combines with J gene TRBJ1-5, with D possibly being TRBD1 (5 bases). The germline gives CDR1 SGHAT, CDR2 FQNNGV. The CDR3 extends over 13 amino acids. Trimming took 5 bases from V and 5 from J, leaving 10 bases between them. The CDR3 DNA follows: TGTGCCAGCAGCCCAGGGACGTATCAGCCCCAGCATTTT. Its translation: CASSPGTYQPQHF.

This clone has just a few counts. The chain has TRBV25-1 and TRBJ1-2, with TRBD1 as a possible D gene (6 bases). The V end lost 8 bases, the J end lost 3 bases, and 13 bases lay between the germline ends. From germline, CDR1 is MGHDK and CDR2 SYGVNS. The CDR3 covers 13 residues. CDR3 loop: CASGRDTDYGYTF. Here the CDR3 DNA reads TGTGCCAGCGGCCGGGACACCGACTATGGCTACACCTTC.

This chain links TRBV29-1 with TRBJ2-3; no clear D. The germline V gene has CDR1 SQVTM and CDR2 ANQGSEA. The CDR3 totals 10 residues. The V end lost 7 bases, the J end lost 2 bases, and 4 bases lay between the germline ends. This CDR3 reads CSGATDTQYF. CDR3 nucleotides: TGCAGCGGGGCCACAGATACGCAGTATTTT.